This T cell receptor beta chain originates from a study of blood T cell repertoires in COVID-19. Study-level information: Nucleic acid was either cDNA or gDNA, and it came from T cells, B-cell-depleted T cells, or PBMCs.

V was clipped by 4 bases and J by 4 bases, with 18 bases between them. The CDR3 is 16 amino acids. Per germline, CDR1 SGHKS and CDR2 YYEKEE (reference sequence). Produced via immunoSEQ multiplex PCR; TCRdb's table is partial and in-frame only. The data hold about 93,000 clones, with approximately 80% observed a single time. The clonotype originates from a human donor in a cohort sampled during active COVID-19. Sample: peripheral blood. The V call is TRBV5-5, the J call TRBJ1-3; D is unresolved. CDR3 region: CASSPVSTLLGNTIYF. The CDR3 nucleotides read TGTGCCAGCAGCCCCGTTTCCACCCTACTAGGAAACACCATATATTTT.